This is a list of T cell receptor beta chains from one sample in a study of regulatory T cells in long-lasting Graves disease. TCRdb re-derived calls from the multiplex PCR reads in MiXCR, one entry per CDR3 protein. The data contain around 480,000 distinct CDR3 sequences, about 15% of them seen just once; the ten biggest clones take up around 25%. These records were also assigned to another study, of T cells in Graves' hyperthyroidism and ophthalmopathy.

This specimen was peripheral blood mononuclear cells (PBMCs), taken at new diagnosis, from a patient treated with antithyroid drugs. These receptor sequences come from a woman aged 35-60 years with Graves disease. Both conserved end residues are part of each CDR3. D genes are given only for firm matches. Clone size is shown for a subset of rows, as once, few, many or a class of expanded clone.

v_gene: TRBV27; j_gene: TRBJ2-1; abundance: -; d_gene: -; CDR3nt: TGTGCCAGCAGTCCCATATACAGGGTTAAAGACAATGAGCAGTTCTTC; CDR3aa: CASSPIYRVKDNEQFF
v_gene: TRBV28; j_gene: TRBJ2-7; abundance: many; d_gene: TRBD2; CDR3nt: TGTGCCAGCGCCGGCGGTAGCGGGGACTCCTACGAGCAGTACTTC; CDR3aa: CASAGGSGDSYEQYF
v_gene: TRBV2; j_gene: TRBJ2-7; abundance: many; d_gene: -; CDR3nt: TGTGCCTCAGGGGATAGCTCCTACGAGCAGTACTTC; CDR3aa: CASGDSSYEQYF
v_gene: TRBV27; j_gene: TRBJ2-3; abundance: few; d_gene: -; CDR3nt: TGTGGCGGGGCCCATAGCACAGATACGCAGTATTTT; CDR3aa: CGGAHSTDTQYF
v_gene: TRBV5-5; j_gene: TRBJ2-7; abundance: -; d_gene: TRBD2; CDR3nt: TGTGCCAGCAGTTACTCTCGGGGGGGCCTCTACGAGCAGTACTTC; CDR3aa: CASSYSRGGLYEQYF
v_gene: TRBV7-2; j_gene: TRBJ2-3; abundance: few; d_gene: TRBD2; CDR3nt: TGTGCCAGCAGCCTAGGCCTAGCGGGGGGGCCTGGTACGCAGTATTTT; CDR3aa: CASSLGLAGGPGTQYF
v_gene: TRBV3-1; j_gene: TRBJ2-5; abundance: many; d_gene: TRBD1; CDR3nt: TGTGCCAGCAGCCTCCTGACAGGGGCTGCGGAGACCCAGTACTTC; CDR3aa: CASSLLTGAAETQYF
v_gene: TRBV7-2; j_gene: TRBJ1-2; abundance: many; d_gene: -; CDR3nt: TGTGCCAGCACTCCTTCATTGGGGGGCTACACCTTC; CDR3aa: CASTPSLGGYTF
v_gene: TRBV5-6; j_gene: TRBJ1-1; abundance: few; d_gene: -; CDR3nt: TGTGCCAGCAGCCCCGCCCTCGCCGGTGGGGTTTACACTGAAGCTTTCTTT; CDR3aa: CASSPALAGGVYTEAFF
v_gene: TRBV3-1; j_gene: TRBJ1-1; abundance: many; d_gene: TRBD1; CDR3nt: TGTGCCAGCAGCCAAGATGGACAGGGGAACACTGAAGCTTTCTTT; CDR3aa: CASSQDGQGNTEAFF
v_gene: TRBV5-1; j_gene: TRBJ1-2; abundance: few; d_gene: -; CDR3nt: TGCGCCAGCAGCTTGGACCTTAGCGGAGGCTACACCTTC; CDR3aa: CASSLDLSGGYTF
v_gene: TRBV5-4; j_gene: TRBJ1-1; abundance: many; d_gene: -; CDR3nt: TGTGCCAGCAGCAACGGCGACAAGAACACTGAAGCTTTCTTT; CDR3aa: CASSNGDKNTEAFF
v_gene: TRBV7-9; j_gene: TRBJ2-1; abundance: many; d_gene: -; CDR3nt: TGTGCCAGCAGCGAGGGGGTTTACAATGAGCAGTTCTTC; CDR3aa: CASSEGVYNEQFF
v_gene: TRBV6-1; j_gene: TRBJ1-4; abundance: -; d_gene: -; CDR3nt: TGTGCCAGCAGCCTATCGCGACCGCCCGAAAAACTGTCTTTT; CDR3aa: CASSLSRPPEKLSF
v_gene: TRBV6-5; j_gene: TRBJ1-6; abundance: -; d_gene: -; CDR3nt: TGTGCCAGCAGTTGGGGATATAATTCACCCCTCCACTTT; CDR3aa: CASSWGYNSPLHF
v_gene: TRBV20-1; j_gene: TRBJ2-7; abundance: few; d_gene: -; CDR3nt: TGCAGTGCTAAGCCACAGGGCGCTAACGAGCAGTACTTC; CDR3aa: CSAKPQGANEQYF
v_gene: TRBV9; j_gene: TRBJ2-5; abundance: few; d_gene: TRBD2; CDR3nt: TGTGCCAGCAGCGTAGCAAGCGGGGGGCAAGAGACCCAGTACTTC; CDR3aa: CASSVASGGQETQYF